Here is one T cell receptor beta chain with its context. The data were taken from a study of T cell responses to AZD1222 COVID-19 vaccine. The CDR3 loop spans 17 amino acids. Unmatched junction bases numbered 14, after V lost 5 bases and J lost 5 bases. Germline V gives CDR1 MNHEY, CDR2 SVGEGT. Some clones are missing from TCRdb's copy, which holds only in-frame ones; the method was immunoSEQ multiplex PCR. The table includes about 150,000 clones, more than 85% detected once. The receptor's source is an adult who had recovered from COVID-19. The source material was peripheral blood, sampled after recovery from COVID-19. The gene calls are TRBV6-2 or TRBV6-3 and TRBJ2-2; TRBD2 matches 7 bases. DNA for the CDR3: TGTGCCAGCAGTCGCGGAACCCTAGCGGTTGAGACCGGGGAGCTGTTTTTT. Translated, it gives CASSRGTLAVETGELFF.